These T cell receptor beta chains were read from a single sample in a study of shared clonotypes between healthy human individuals. The data were produced by immunoSEQ multiplex PCR, yet TCRdb's version contains in-frame clones alone and is incomplete. The sample yields roughly 1,600,000 clones, approximately 98.5% seen once. Sample: naive CD4+ T cells sorted from blood. The receptor set was obtained from a man younger than 40 in good health. The CDR3 runs from the conserved cysteine through the conserved F or W. D genes are given only for firm matches. Not every row has a clone size; where given, it reads once, few, many or a size class.

V gene	D gene	J gene	clone size	CDR3 protein	CDR3 DNA
TRBV29-1	TRBD1	TRBJ1-1	-	CSAVTGGATEAFF	TGCAGCGCTGTAACAGGGGGCGCGACTGAAGCTTTCTTT
TRBV11-2	TRBD2	TRBJ2-1	-	CASSLVTSGRPGDEQFF	TGTGCCAGCAGCTTAGTGACTAGCGGGAGGCCGGGGGATGAGCAGTTCTTC
TRBV5-4	TRBD1	TRBJ1-3	-	CASSPGQHSGNTIYF	TGTGCCAGCAGCCCGGGACAGCACTCTGGAAACACCATATATTTT
TRBV10-3	TRBD2	TRBJ2-7	-	CAIRGTSGYEQYF	TGTGCCATCAGAGGGACTAGCGGCTACGAGCAGTACTTC
TRBV25-1	-	TRBJ2-3	-	CASRPGIQRADTQYF	TGTGCCAGCAGGCCGGGCATCCAAAGGGCAGATACGCAGTATTTT
TRBV11-3	-	TRBJ2-2	-	CASSLGDFVDGELFF	TGTGCCAGCAGCTTAGGGGACTTTGTCGACGGGGAGCTGTTTTTT
TRBV6-5	-	TRBJ2-2	-	CASSKKPNTGELFF	TGTGCCAGCAGCAAAAAACCGAACACCGGGGAGCTGTTTTTT
TRBV7-9	TRBD2	TRBJ2-3	-	CATLAAGGRDTQYF	TGTGCCACCCTCGCGGCGGGAGGGCGAGATACGCAGTATTTT
TRBV19	-	TRBJ1-5	-	CASSMGFPRGNQPQHF	TGTGCCAGTAGTATGGGTTTCCCTCGAGGCAATCAGCCCCAGCATTTT
TRBV4-2	-	TRBJ2-3	-	CASSQNQARRTDTQYF	TGTGCCAGCAGCCAGAATCAGGCCCGCCGCACAGATACGCAGTATTTT
TRBV5-6	TRBD1	TRBJ1-2	once	CASSEGQGYGYTF	TGTGCCAGCAGCGAGGGACAGGGATATGGCTACACCTTC
TRBV18	-	TRBJ2-7	-	CASSRGGVSYEQYF	TGTGCCAGCTCTAGAGGAGGGGTTTCCTACGAGCAGTACTTC
TRBV11-2	-	TRBJ2-7	-	CASSSLPRGPLWEQYF	TGTGCCAGCAGTTCCCTCCCCCGGGGCCCCCTCTGGGAGCAGTACTTC
TRBV7-2	-	TRBJ2-7	once	CASSYGISSYEQYF	TGTGCCAGCAGCTACGGGATCTCATCCTACGAGCAGTACTTC
TRBV9	-	TRBJ2-2	-	CASSTRSFTSSGELFF	TGTGCCAGCAGCACAAGATCCTTCACCTCCTCCGGGGAGCTGTTTTTT
TRBV7-9	-	TRBJ2-2	-	CASSPKGPVTGELFF	TGTGCCAGCAGCCCCAAGGGTCCGGTCACCGGGGAGCTGTTTTTT
TRBV5-8	TRBD2	TRBJ2-7	-	CASSRGGHPYEQYF	TGTGCCAGCAGCCGGGGGGGACATCCCTACGAGCAGTACTTC
TRBV2	-	TRBJ2-3	-	CASSMGLGISTDTQYF	TGTGCCAGCAGCATGGGGCTAGGGATAAGCACAGATACGCAGTATTTT
TRBV10-2	-	TRBJ1-2	-	CASSEYGDPLSYGYTF	TGCGCCAGCAGTGAGTACGGGGACCCCCTGAGCTATGGCTACACCTTC
TRBV6-1	-	TRBJ2-7	-	CASSEELGPAYEQYF	TGTGCCAGCAGTGAAGAGTTGGGGCCTGCCTACGAGCAGTACTTC
TRBV6-6	TRBD2	TRBJ2-1	-	CASSYSQRGYNEQFF	TGTGCCAGCAGTTACTCCCAGCGGGGTTACAATGAGCAGTTCTTC
TRBV6-6	-	TRBJ2-1	-	CASSRAQGEQFF	TGTGCCAGCAGTCGAGCCCAGGGTGAGCAGTTCTTC
TRBV28	-	TRBJ2-7	-	CASTSAAPYEQYF	TGTGCCAGCACCTCGGCAGCCCCCTACGAGCAGTACTTC
TRBV6-6	TRBD2	TRBJ2-1	-	CASTPYGLAGHNEQFF	TGTGCCAGCACCCCGTACGGACTAGCGGGGCACAATGAGCAGTTCTTC
TRBV18	-	TRBJ2-1	-	CASSPSSGKTYNEQFF	TGTGCCAGCTCCCCCAGCTCCGGGAAAACCTACAATGAGCAGTTCTTC
TRBV11-2	TRBD1	TRBJ2-7	once	CASSLLTGPYEQYF	TGTGCCAGCAGCTTACTGACAGGGCCCTACGAGCAGTACTTC
TRBV7-2	TRBD2	TRBJ2-7	-	CASSLEGLAAYEQYF	TGTGCCAGCAGCTTAGAGGGACTAGCGGCCTACGAGCAGTACTTC
TRBV28	TRBD2	TRBJ2-3	-	CASSLSQLAGVTDTQYF	TGTGCCAGCAGTTTATCCCAATTAGCGGGAGTTACAGATACGCAGTATTTT
TRBV10-3	-	TRBJ1-5	-	CAISAGAGSNQPQHF	TGTGCCATCAGTGCGGGTGCAGGAAGCAATCAGCCCCAGCATTTT
TRBV5-1	-	TRBJ2-4	-	CASSLGPGSAKNIQYF	TGCGCCAGCAGCTTGGGGCCGGGTAGTGCCAAAAACATTCAGTACTTC
TRBV5-8	-	TRBJ1-4	-	CASSIRGSPAGKLFF	TGTGCCAGCAGTATAAGAGGATCCCCTGCGGGGAAACTGTTTTTT
TRBV5-1	-	TRBJ2-3	once	CASSLSQYTDTQYF	TGCGCCAGCAGCTTGTCTCAATACACAGATACGCAGTATTTT
TRBV27	TRBD2	TRBJ2-1	-	CASRLYPLAGGGGEQFF	TGTGCCAGCAGACTGTACCCCTTAGCGGGAGGAGGGGGTGAGCAGTTCTTC
TRBV25-1	TRBD1	TRBJ2-2	-	CASSGGPAQGRFSGELFF	TGTGCCAGCAGTGGGGGGCCCGCACAGGGGCGGTTTTCCGGGGAGCTGTTTTTT
TRBV2	TRBD1	TRBJ2-5	-	CAGSGTGEETQYF	TGTGCCGGCTCCGGGACAGGGGAAGAGACCCAGTACTTC
TRBV29-1	TRBD2	TRBJ2-1	-	CSVRTSLEQFF	TGCAGCGTTCGGACTAGCCTAGAGCAGTTCTTC
TRBV11-3	-	TRBJ2-2	-	CASSLGHGDLASGELFF	TGTGCCAGCAGCTTAGGGCACGGTGACCTAGCGTCCGGGGAGCTGTTTTTT
TRBV7-6	TRBD1	TRBJ2-7	-	CASSSQTGNEQYF	TGTGCCAGCAGCTCTCAGACAGGGAACGAGCAGTACTTC
TRBV2	-	TRBJ2-4	-	CASSTGGEAKNIQYF	TGTGCCAGCAGTACAGGAGGGGAAGCCAAAAACATTCAGTACTTC
TRBV27	-	TRBJ2-5	-	CASSLPEETQYF	TGTGCCAGCAGCCTTCCGGAAGAGACCCAGTACTTC
TRBV7-2	-	TRBJ2-2	-	CASSLARPGELFF	TGTGCCAGCAGCTTAGCGCGACCCGGGGAGCTGTTTTTT
TRBV29-1	-	TRBJ2-7	-	CSVATPPYEQYF	TGCAGCGTTGCCACTCCCCCCTACGAGCAGTACTTC
TRBV19	-	TRBJ1-5	-	CASSIDPAGRQPQHF	TGTGCCAGTAGTATAGATCCGGCAGGAAGACAGCCCCAGCATTTT
TRBV7-2	TRBD1	TRBJ1-2	-	CASSFRWGGQSNYGYTF	TGTGCCAGCAGCTTTAGGTGGGGGGGACAGAGTAACTATGGCTACACCTTC
TRBV9	-	TRBJ1-1	-	CASSVAPGGQNTEAFF	TGTGCCAGCAGCGTAGCTCCGGGGGGGCAGAACACTGAAGCTTTCTTT
TRBV2	TRBD1	TRBJ1-1	once	CANSDRANTEAFF	TGTGCCAACTCGGACAGGGCTAACACTGAAGCTTTCTTT
TRBV9	-	TRBJ2-5	-	CASSVDPTGETQYF	TGTGCCAGCAGCGTAGATCCGACCGGGGAGACCCAGTACTTC
TRBV2	-	TRBJ1-2	-	CALEDGYTF	TGTGCCCTAGAGGACGGCTACACCTTC
TRBV9	-	TRBJ2-1	-	CASSLGNIDEQFF	TGTGCCAGCAGCCTAGGAAATATCGATGAGCAGTTCTTC